This T cell receptor beta chain was found in a study of technical replicates of blood from several donors (dated by TCRdb to 2017 to 2019). The germline V gene gives CDR1 as SGHDT and CDR2 as YYEEEE. V is trimmed back by 4 bases and J by 3 bases, and the junction contains 8 bases that no gene match accounts for. From the cysteine up to the phenylalanine, the CDR3 has a length of 15 residues. The CDR3 DNA has 45 bases and is translated from base 1. Preparation of the library involved the immunoSEQ multiplex PCR assay. In its TCRdb copy, this immuneACCESS table keeps in-frame sequences only and misses some clones. Where compared with another copy, unresolved V genes explain less than half of these, and the others have no known cause. This sample has more than 65,000 clones in its table, and 70% to 90% of those were observed once. The ten largest make up approximately 4% of the sample. This clone was observed a single time. Its cognate antigen has yet to be identified. No per-base quality is available; no much larger clone lies one base away.

Sequencing was performed on PBMCs. The sequence joins TRBV5-6 to TRBJ2-5; TRBD1 fits 8 bases in the junction. The origin of this receptor is a human donor in good health. Some clones in this sample may be carry-over from other donors' samples. The CDR3 region: CASSLYPDREETQYF. The nucleotide sequence is given as TGTGCCAGCAGCCTATATCCGGACAGGGAAGAGACCCAGTACTTC.